The 21 T cell receptor beta chains given below trace back to one sample, sequenced in a study of blood T cell repertoires in COVID-19 (TCRdb year 2020). The receptor library was made with the immunoSEQ multiplex PCR assay. Not all clones reach the TCRdb copy of this immuneACCESS table, which keeps in-frame sequences only. Checked studies attribute under half of the gap to unresolved V genes and leave the rest unexplained. Counted in this sample were around 120,000 clones; about 88% of them appeared once. About 4% of the sample comes from the top ten. The sample was peripheral blood. These receptors were obtained from a man aged 45-65 years with active COVID-19.

This rearrangement joins TRBV4-1 to TRBJ1-2; D remains unclear. This CDR3 is 16 amino acids long. Trimming shortened V by 1 base and J by 3 bases, and 15 bases separated the two germline ends. From germline, CDR1 is MGHRA and CDR2 YSYEKL. CDR3 bases: TGCGCCAGCAGCCAAGCGCACTCCGAAAGATACTATGGCTACACCTTC. Translating gives CASSQAHSERYYGYTF.

In this sample, this clone turned up a few times. V gene TRBV7-9 combines with J gene TRBJ1-1; 8 bases align to TRBD1. Germline assignment: CDR1 SEHNR and CDR2 FQNEAQ (reference sequence). Unmatched junction bases numbered 9, after V lost 5 bases and J lost 1 base. The CDR3 consists of 16 residues. CDR3 sequence: CASSEGPGTGNTEAFF. CDR3 sequence (DNA): TGTGCCAGCAGCGAGGGCCCCGGGACAGGGAACACTGAAGCTTTCTTT. The whole variable domain, remainder taken from reference TRBV7-9 and TRBJ1-1, is DTGVSQNPRHKITKRGQNVTFRCDPISEHNRLYWYRQTLGQGPEFLTYFQNEAQLEKSRLLSDRFSAERPKGSFSTLEIQRTEQGDSAMYLCASSEGPGTGNTEAFFGQGTRLTVV.

The chain carries TRBV18 and TRBJ2-1, with D unresolved. Germline CDR1 reads KGHSH; CDR2 reads LQKENI. Trimming took 1 base from V and 7 from J, leaving 20 bases between them. The CDR3 spans 17 residues. The CDR3 loop reads CASSPQDAFVRQNEQFF. The CDR3 DNA is TGTGCCAGCTCACCACAGGATGCTTTCGTCAGACAAAATGAGCAGTTCTTC.

This chain joins TRBV3-1 (or the pseudogene TRBV3-2) and TRBJ1-1; D remains unclear. The length of the CDR3 is 14 residues. Germline CDR1 and CDR2: LGHDT and YNNKEL (reference sequence). With 4 bases removed from V and 2 bases from J, the gap between germline ends came to 11 bases. The CDR3 bases are TGTGCCAGCAGCCCGTCCGTCACTAACACTGAAGCTTTCTTT. As protein: CASSPSVTNTEAFF.

This chain uses TRBV29-1 with TRBJ1-2; D gene ambiguous. Trimming removed 1 base at V and 4 bases at J, with 10 bases between. This CDR3 contains 13 residues. CDR1 SQVTM and CDR2 ANQGSEA come from the germline V gene. The CDR3 sequence: CSVEGLGSYGYTF. CDR3 DNA: TGCAGCGTTGAAGGGCTCGGGTCCTATGGCTACACCTTC.

The rearrangement links TRBV7-9 to TRBJ1-2, with 7 positions matching TRBD1. The CDR3 runs to 12 residues. V trimming: 5 bases; J trimming: 9 bases; junction bases outside the gene matches: 6. Germline loops: CDR1 SEHNR, CDR2 FQNEAQ (reference sequence). The CDR3 loop reads CASSQDRARYTF. As DNA, the CDR3 is TGTGCCAGCAGCCAAGACAGGGCGCGCTACACCTTC.

V usage is TRBV5-1 and J usage is TRBJ2-3, with 9 bases lining up with TRBD1. The trim removed 4 bases at V and 3 bases at J, leaving 6 bases unmatched. CDR3 length equals 15 residues. Germline values: CDR1 SGHRS, CDR2 YFSETQ. In DNA, the CDR3 is TGCGCCAGCAGCCCCGGGACAGGGAGGACAGATACGCAGTATTTT. Amino acids: CASSPGTGRTDTQYF.

This rearrangement joins TRBV18 to TRBJ1-5; D possibly corresponds to TRBD1 (6 bases). Trimming cost V 2 bases and J 2 bases, with 13 bases left between them. The CDR3 has 16 residues. Germline assignment: CDR1 KGHSH and CDR2 LQKENI. The CDR3 loop is CASSPLGAGGNQPQHF. The CDR3 region has the DNA TGTGCCAGCTCACCATTGGGGGCGGGCGGCAATCAGCCCCAGCATTTT. Using reference TRBV18 and TRBJ1-5 for the parts outside the CDR3, the full variable domain is NAGVMQNPRHLVRRRGQEARLRCSPMKGHSHVYWYRQLPEEGLKFMVYLQKENIIDESGMPKERFSAEFPKEGPSILRIQQVVRGDSAAYFCASSPLGAGGNQPQHFGDGTRLSIL.

The chain has TRBV18 and TRBJ1-1, with D perhaps TRBD1 (5 bases). The V gene lost 2 bases and the J gene lost 1 base, with 17 bases spanning the gap. The germline V gene has CDR1 KGHSH and CDR2 LQKENI. CDR3 length equals 17 residues. CDR3 nucleotide sequence: TGTGCCAGCTCACCAAATCCGGCAGGTAGGGGGAACACTGAAGCTTTCTTT. This translates into CASSPNPAGRGNTEAFF.

This rearrangement joins TRBV18 to TRBJ2-3; D might be TRBD2 (5 bases). Per the germline V gene, CDR1 is KGHSH and CDR2 is LQKENI. Between the trimmed V and J ends, which lost 6 bases and 3 bases, there was a span of 19 bases. This CDR3 has 16 residues. CDR3 sequence reads: CASSHIRRIGTDTQYF. In DNA, the CDR3 is TGTGCCAGCTCCCATATTAGGAGGATCGGGACAGATACGCAGTATTTT. Supplemented by reference TRBV18 and TRBJ2-3, the full variable domain reads NAGVMQNPRHLVRRRGQEARLRCSPMKGHSHVYWYRQLPEEGLKFMVYLQKENIIDESGMPKERFSAEFPKEGPSILRIQQVVRGDSAAYFCASSHIRRIGTDTQYFGPGTRLTVL.

The genes are TRBV7-9 and TRBJ2-6, with D tentatively TRBD2 (6 bases). Between the trimmed V and J ends, which lost 3 bases and 2 bases, there was a span of 8 bases. The CDR3 consists of 15 residues. The germline V gene encodes CDR1 SEHNR and CDR2 FQNEAQ (reference sequence). As DNA, the CDR3 is TGTGCCAGCAGCTTCCGCGGGACTGGGGCCAACGTCCTGACTTTC. This codes for CASSFRGTGANVLTF.

The V call is TRBV5-4, the J call TRBJ2-2; TRBD1 aligns across 10 bases. V shed 3 bases and J 5 bases; nucleotides not matched to a gene: 4. The germline gives CDR1 SGHNT, CDR2 YYREEE (reference sequence). The CDR3 extends over 15 amino acids. In DNA, the CDR3 is TGTGCCAGCAGCTGGGACAGGGGAGGAACCGGGGAGCTGTTTTTT. Amino acid sequence: CASSWDRGGTGELFF.

The genes are TRBV11-1 and TRBJ1-6, with D possibly matching TRBD1 (6 bases). The CDR3 has 14 residues. CDR1 and CDR2 (germline): SGHAT, FQDESV (reference sequence). Trimming took 5 bases from V and 9 from J, leaving 14 bases between them. The CDR3: CASSPNRVGSPLHF. DNA of the CDR3: TGTGCCAGCAGCCCAAACAGGGTTGGTTCACCCCTCCACTTT.

V usage is TRBV7-6 and J usage is TRBJ2-1, with 9 bases aligning to TRBD2. The CDR3 consists of 15 residues. Germline assignment: CDR1 SGHVS and CDR2 FNYEAQ. With V trimmed by 1 base and J by 9 bases, 7 bases remained unmatched. CDR3 sequence: CASSLGGGGGGEQFF. The CDR3 region has the DNA TGTGCCAGCAGCTTAGGAGGCGGCGGGGGGGGTGAGCAGTTCTTC. Variable domain in full (rest from reference TRBV7-6 and TRBJ2-1): GAGVSQSPRYKVTKRGQDVALRCDPISGHVSLYWYRQALGQGPEFLTYFNYEAQQDKSGLPNDRFSAERPEGSISTLTIQRTEQRDSAMYRCASSLGGGGGGEQFFGPGTRLTVL.

The chain combines TRBV18 with TRBJ2-1; 10 nucleotides align to TRBD2. V trimming: 1 base; J trimming: 6 bases; junction bases outside the gene matches: 6. Germline CDR1 reads KGHSH; CDR2 reads LQKENI. The CDR3 contains 16 residues. The CDR3 DNA reads as TGTGCCAGCTCACCACAACTAGCGGGATCCAGCAATGAGCAGTTCTTC. Its protein is CASSPQLAGSSNEQFF.

The rearrangement links TRBV7-6 to TRBJ2-1; 7 bases map to TRBD1. CDR3 length: 18 residues. Germline assignment: CDR1 SGHVS and CDR2 FNYEAQ. With 0 bases clipped from V and 4 bases from J, the junction kept 12 bases outside the gene matches. The CDR3 loop is CASSLARRQGKGYNEQFF. The DNA of the CDR3 is TGTGCCAGCAGCTTAGCGAGACGACAGGGCAAGGGGTACAATGAGCAGTTCTTC.

In DNA form, the CDR3 reads TGTGCCAGCAGCCAACCGGGACAGGGAGGCTATGGCTACACCTTC. Amino acids: CASSQPGQGGYGYTF. The chain links TRBV3-1 (or the pseudogene TRBV3-2) to TRBJ1-2; TRBD1 agrees at 9 bases. In germline, CDR1 is LGHDT, CDR2 YNNKEL (reference sequence). V lost 2 bases, J lost 4 bases, and 5 bases stayed unmatched. The CDR3 extends over 15 amino acids.

This clone was seen just once. This chain joins TRBV5-5 and TRBJ2-7, with D possibly being TRBD2 (6 bases). Germline-derived CDR1 and CDR2 are SGHKS and YYEKEE (reference sequence). This CDR3 contains 17 residues. Trimming pared 3 bases from V and 5 bases from J, leaving 24 bases between. The CDR3 here is CASSSRGPGRGAHEQYF. The CDR3 bases are TGTGCCAGCAGCTCCCGCGGGCCAGGACGCGGGGCCCACGAGCAGTACTTC.

V usage is TRBV9 and J usage is TRBJ2-2, with 7 bases that match TRBD2. The junction had 3 bases not matched to a gene; V was cut back by 1 base and J by 3 bases. This CDR3 comprises 15 residues. Germline assignment: CDR1 SGDLS and CDR2 YYNGEE. In DNA form, the CDR3 reads TGTGCCAGCAGCGTAAACGGGAGGCACACCGGGGAGCTGTTTTTT. It encodes CASSVNGRHTGELFF. The variable domain in full, with the rest retrieved from reference TRBV9 and TRBJ2-2, is DSGVTQTPKHLITATGQRVTLRCSPRSGDLSVYWYQQSLDQGLQFLIQYYNGEERAKGNILERFSAQQFPDLHSELNLSSLELGDSALYFCASSVNGRHTGELFFGEGSRLTVL.

This chain links TRBV5-5 with TRBJ1-1; D remains unclear. V was shortened by 4 bases and J by 7 bases, with 23 bases between the two germline ends. The CDR3 is 16 residues long. Germline V gives CDR1 SGHKS, CDR2 YYEKEE (reference sequence). In nucleotides, the CDR3 is TGTGCCAGCAGCACCAACCAAGCGGAGGGAGGAGGTGAAGCTTTCTTT. This gives the protein CASSTNQAEGGGEAFF. The full variable domain, its missing parts supplied by reference TRBV5-5 and TRBJ1-1, is DAGVTQSPTHLIKTRGQQVTLRCSPISGHKSVSWYQQVLGQGPQFIFQYYEKEERGRGNFPDRFSARQFPNYSSELNVNALLLGDSALYLCASSTNQAEGGGEAFFGQGTRLTVV.

The chain uses TRBV7-2 and TRBJ1-2; 10 bases agree with TRBD1. V lost 2 bases and J lost 7; bases outside the gene matches: 10. Germline lookup yields CDR1 SGHTA and CDR2 FQGNSA. The CDR3 loop spans 16 amino acids. CDR3 sequence reads: CASSLRGGQGVGGYTF. The CDR3, as DNA: TGTGCCAGCAGCTTAAGAGGCGGACAGGGGGTGGGTGGCTACACCTTC.